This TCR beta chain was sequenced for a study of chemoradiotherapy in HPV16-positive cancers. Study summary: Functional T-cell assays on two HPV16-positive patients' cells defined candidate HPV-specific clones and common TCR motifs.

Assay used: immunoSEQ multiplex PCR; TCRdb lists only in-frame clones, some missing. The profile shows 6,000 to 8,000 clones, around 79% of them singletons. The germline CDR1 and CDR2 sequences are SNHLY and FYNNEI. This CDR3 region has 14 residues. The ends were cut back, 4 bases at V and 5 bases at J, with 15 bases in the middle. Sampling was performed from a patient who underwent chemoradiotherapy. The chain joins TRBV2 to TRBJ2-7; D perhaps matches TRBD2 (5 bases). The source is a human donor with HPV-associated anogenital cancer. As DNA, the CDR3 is TGTGCCAGCAGTGCAAGTGCGGGCTCGAACGAGCAGTACTTC. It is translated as CASSASAGSNEQYF. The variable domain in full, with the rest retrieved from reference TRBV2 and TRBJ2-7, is EPEVTQTPSHQVTQMGQEVILRCVPISNHLYFYWYRQILGQKVEFLVSFYNNEISEKSEIFDDQFSVERPDGSNFTLKIRSTKLEDSAMYFCASSASAGSNEQYFGPGTRLTVT.